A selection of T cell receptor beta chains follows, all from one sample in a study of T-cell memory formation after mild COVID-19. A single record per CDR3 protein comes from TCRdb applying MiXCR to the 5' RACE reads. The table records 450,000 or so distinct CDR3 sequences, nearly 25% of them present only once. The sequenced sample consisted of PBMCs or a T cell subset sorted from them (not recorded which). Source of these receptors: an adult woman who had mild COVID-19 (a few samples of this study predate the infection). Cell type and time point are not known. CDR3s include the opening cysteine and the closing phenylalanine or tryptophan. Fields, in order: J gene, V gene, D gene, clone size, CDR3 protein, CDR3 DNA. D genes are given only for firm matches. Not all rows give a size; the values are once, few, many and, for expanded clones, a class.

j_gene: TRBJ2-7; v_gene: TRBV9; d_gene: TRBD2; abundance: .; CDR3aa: CASSVAGSGRLEQYF; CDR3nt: TGTGCCAGCAGCGTAGCCGGTAGCGGGAGACTCGAGCAGTACTTC
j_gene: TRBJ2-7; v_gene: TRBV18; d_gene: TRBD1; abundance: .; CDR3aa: CASSHTTGSSYEQYF; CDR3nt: TGTGCCAGCTCACACACGACAGGGAGCTCTTACGAGCAGTACTTC
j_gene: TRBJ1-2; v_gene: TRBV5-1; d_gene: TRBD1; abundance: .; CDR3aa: CASSSAGRQGKNYGYTF; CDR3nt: TGCGCCAGCAGCTCAGCCGGGCGACAGGGCAAAAACTATGGCTACACCTTC
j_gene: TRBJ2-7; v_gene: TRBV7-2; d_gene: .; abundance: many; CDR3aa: CASSLPSSSYEQYF; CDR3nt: TGTGCCAGCAGCTTACCTAGCAGTTCCTACGAGCAGTACTTC
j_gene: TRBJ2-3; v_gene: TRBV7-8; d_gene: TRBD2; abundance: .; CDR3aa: CASSLNSGGVLDTQYF; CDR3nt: TGTGCCAGCAGCCTCAATAGCGGGGGGGTTCTAGATACGCAGTATTTT
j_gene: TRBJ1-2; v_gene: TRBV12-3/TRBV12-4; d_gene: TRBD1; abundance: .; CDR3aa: CASSLRQGLNYGYTF; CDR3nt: TGTGCCAGCAGTTTACGACAGGGTTTAAACTATGGCTACACCTTC
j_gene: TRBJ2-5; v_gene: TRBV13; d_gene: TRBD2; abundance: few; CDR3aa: CASSPLGASGMGETQYF; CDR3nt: TGTGCCAGCAGCCCGCTCGGCGCTAGCGGGATGGGTGAGACCCAGTACTTC
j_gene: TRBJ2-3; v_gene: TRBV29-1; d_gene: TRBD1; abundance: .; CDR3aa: CSVGVGTATDTQYF; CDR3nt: TGCAGCGTTGGGGTGGGGACAGCCACAGATACGCAGTATTTT
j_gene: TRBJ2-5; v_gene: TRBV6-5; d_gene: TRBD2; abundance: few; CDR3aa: CASSYTWTRMRETQYF; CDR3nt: TGTGCCAGCAGTTACACCTGGACTAGGATGAGGGAGACCCAGTACTTC
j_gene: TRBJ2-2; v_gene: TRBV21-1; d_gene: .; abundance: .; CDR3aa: CASSKNRGEPTTGELFF; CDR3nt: TGTGCCAGCAGCAAAAACCGCGGGGAACCGACGACCGGGGAGCTGTTTTTT
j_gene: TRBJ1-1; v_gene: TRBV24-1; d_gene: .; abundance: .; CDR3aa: CATSDMNTEAFF; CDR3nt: TGTGCCACCAGTGACATGAACACTGAAGCTTTCTTT
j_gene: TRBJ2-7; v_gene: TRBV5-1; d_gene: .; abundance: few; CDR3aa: CASSLEGVGQYF; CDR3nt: TGCGCCAGCAGCTTGGAAGGGGTTGGGCAGTACTTC
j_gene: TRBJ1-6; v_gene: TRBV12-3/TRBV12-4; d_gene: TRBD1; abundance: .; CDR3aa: CASRRDRASYNSPLHF; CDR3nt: TGTGCCAGCCGACGGGACAGGGCATCCTATAATTCACCCCTCCACTTT
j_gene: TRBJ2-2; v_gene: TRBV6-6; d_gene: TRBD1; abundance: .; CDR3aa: CASLRGQGNGELFF; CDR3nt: TGTGCTTCACTCAGGGGACAGGGGAACGGGGAGCTGTTTTTT
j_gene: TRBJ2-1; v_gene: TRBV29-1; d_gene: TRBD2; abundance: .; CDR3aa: CSVEGREDLYNEQFF; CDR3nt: TGCAGCGTTGAAGGGCGGGAGGATCTCTACAATGAGCAGTTCTTC
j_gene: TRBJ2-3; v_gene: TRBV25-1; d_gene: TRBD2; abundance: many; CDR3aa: CASSEPKTGTSGRLPSSTDTQYF; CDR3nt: TGTGCCAGCAGTGAACCGAAAACCGGGACTAGCGGGAGGTTGCCCTCTAGCACAGATACGCAGTATTTT
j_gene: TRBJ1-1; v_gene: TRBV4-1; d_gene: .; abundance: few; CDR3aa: CASSHEETQNTEAFF; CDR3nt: TGCGCCAGCAGCCATGAAGAAACTCAGAACACTGAAGCTTTCTTT
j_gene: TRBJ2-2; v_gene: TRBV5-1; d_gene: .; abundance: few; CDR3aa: CASSLKWGKTGELFF; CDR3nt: TGCGCCAGCAGCCTGAAATGGGGGAAAACCGGGGAGCTGTTTTTT
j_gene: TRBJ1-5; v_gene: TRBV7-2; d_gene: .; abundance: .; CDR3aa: CASSFHLFGNQPQHF; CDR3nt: TGTGCCAGCAGCTTCCACCTATTCGGCAATCAGCCCCAGCATTTT
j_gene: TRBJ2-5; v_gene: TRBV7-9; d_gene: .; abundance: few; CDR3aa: CASSLALTGLQETQYF; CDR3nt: TGTGCCAGCAGCTTAGCGCTAACAGGTTTGCAAGAGACCCAGTACTTC
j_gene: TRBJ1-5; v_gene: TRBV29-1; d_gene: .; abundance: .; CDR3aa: CSVGEQGTLEEHF; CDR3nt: TGCAGCGTTGGAGAGCAGGGGACACTTGAAGAGCATTTT
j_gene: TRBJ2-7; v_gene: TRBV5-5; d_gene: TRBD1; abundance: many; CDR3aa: CASSLTGDEQYF; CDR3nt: TGTGCCAGCAGCTTGACAGGGGACGAGCAGTACTTC
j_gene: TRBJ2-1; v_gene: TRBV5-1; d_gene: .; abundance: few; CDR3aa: CASSPPAGVGYNEQFF; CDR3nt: TGCGCCAGCAGCCCACCGGCCGGGGTAGGCTACAATGAGCAGTTCTTC
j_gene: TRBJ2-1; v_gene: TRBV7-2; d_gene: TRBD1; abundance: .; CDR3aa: CASSLLGQVVEQFF; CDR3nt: TGTGCCAGCAGCTTACTGGGACAGGTCGTAGAGCAGTTCTTC